This record covers a single T cell receptor beta chain. Its antigen is still unknown. The data belong to a study of T cell responses to AZD1222 COVID-19 vaccine. Study-level results: At study baseline, merely five or six AZD1222 recipients were seropositive. Nearly half of spike-specific TCRs reportedly go after variant regions that carry no mutations.

This CDR3 region has 14 residues. CDR1 and CDR2 (germline): SGHTA, FQGNSA. V lost 5 bases to trimming and J lost 6 bases; unmatched junction nucleotides: 4. Clones were read by immunoSEQ multiplex PCR, and TCRdb kept only the in-frame ones, dropping some. The data contain fewer than 150,000 clones, under 95% of them singletons. This receptor was identified in an adult who received the AZD1222 COVID-19 vaccine. The chain is built from TRBV7-2 and TRBJ2-4; 10 positions match TRBD2. The sequenced sample was peripheral blood, obtained 28 days after the second AZD1222 dose. The CDR3 bases are TGTGCCAGCAGCGAAATAGCGGGGGGAAACATTCAGTACTTC. Its translation: CASSEIAGGNIQYF.